The 14 T cell receptor beta chains presented below share a single source sample, sequenced in a study of cytomegalovirus exposure and HLA in healthy donors. The PCR used 60 Vbeta and 13 Jbeta primers. Data came from immunoSEQ multiplex PCR; TCRdb stores just in-frame clones and leaves some out. The repertoire holds hundreds of thousands of clones, with 75% to 90% as singletons. Sequencing was carried out using PBMCs. The receptors shown here come from a boy between 2 and 15 years old in good health and CMV-seronegative.

The chain combines TRBV9 with TRBJ2-1, with TRBD2 matching 10 bases. The junction had 1 base not matched to a gene; V was cut back by 4 bases and J by 3 bases. The CDR3 has 14 amino acids. Germline-derived CDR1 and CDR2 are SGDLS and YYNGEE. CDR3 sequence: CASSPSGGYNEQFF. The CDR3 coding sequence is TGTGCCAGCAGCCCTAGCGGGGGCTACAATGAGCAGTTCTTC.

V and J are TRBV9 and TRBJ1-2; the D is unclear. Germline assignment: CDR1 SGDLS and CDR2 YYNGEE. The V end was cut by 0 bases, the J end by 5 bases, with 5 bases between. The CDR3 is 12 residues long. This CDR3 is CASSVDKYGYTF. The CDR3 bases are TGTGCCAGCAGCGTAGACAAATATGGCTACACCTTC.

The chain recombines TRBV11-1 with TRBJ1-1, with 7 nucleotides matching TRBD1. This CDR3 region has 14 residues. Germline trimming cut 1 base from V and 4 bases from J; bases unmatched to any gene: 3. The germline gives CDR1 SGHAT, CDR2 FQDESV (reference sequence). Here the CDR3 reads CASSLEGASTEAFF. The CDR3 coding sequence is TGTGCCAGCAGCTTAGAGGGGGCGAGCACTGAAGCTTTCTTT.

This sequence joins TRBV14 and TRBJ1-2, with unresolved D. The CDR3 spans 14 residues. Germline V gene sequence: CDR1 SGHDN, CDR2 FVKESK. V shed 0 bases and J shed 8 bases, with 13 bases lying between them. The CDR3 is CASSQDNRPGGYTF. The CDR3 region has the DNA TGTGCCAGCAGCCAAGATAACAGACCTGGAGGCTACACCTTC.

V usage is TRBV19 and J usage is TRBJ1-1; 9 nucleotides line up with TRBD1. The CDR3 length is 14 residues. Germline V lookup: CDR1 LNHDA, CDR2 SQIVND (reference sequence). V was clipped by 3 bases and J by 5 bases; unmatched bases: 4. CDR3 protein: CASSMGTGLTEAFF. The CDR3 DNA is TGTGCCAGTAGTATGGGGACAGGGCTAACTGAAGCTTTCTTT.

The J gene is TRBJ2-7, the V gene TRBV27; 10 bases are shared with TRBD1. The CDR3 sequence is 19 residues long. The germline gives CDR1 MNHEY, CDR2 SMNVEV (reference sequence). With V trimmed by 7 bases and J by 5 bases, 23 bases remained unmatched. The CDR3 loop reads CASTPRPFLSGTGADEQYF. The CDR3 nucleotides are TGTGCCAGCACCCCGAGGCCCTTCCTATCCGGGACAGGGGCTGACGAGCAGTACTTC.

V gene TRBV29-1 combines with J gene TRBJ1-4, with D perhaps TRBD1 (5 bases). Germline-derived CDR1 and CDR2 are SQVTM and ANQGSEA. The CDR3 contains 12 residues. Trimming removed 0 bases at V and 11 bases at J, with 10 bases between. CDR3 bases: TGCAGCGTTGAAGATCGTCCAGGGAAACTGTTTTTT. This sequence encodes CSVEDRPGKLFF.

On this clone: Mismatch with germline at one junction end may stem from a read error. V and J are TRBV7-7 and TRBJ2-2; possibly TRBD1 for D (6 bases). Germline values: CDR1 SSHAT, CDR2 FNYEAQ (reference sequence). The CDR3 is 22 amino acids. The CDR3 DNA sequence: TGTGCTAGCAGCTTACAAGTAGTTCGGGACACCGAGCTAGGGCAAACCACCGGGGAGCTGTTTTTT. This gives the protein CASSLQVVRDTELGQTTGELFF.

CDR3 nucleotides: TGCGCCAGCAGCTTGGAGTCGCAGGGGGCGGATGAAAAACTGTTTTTT. As protein: CASSLESQGADEKLFF. The rearrangement links TRBV5-1 to TRBJ1-4; the match to TRBD1 covers 8 bases. The length of the CDR3 is 16 residues. The V gene end was trimmed by 0 bases and the J gene end by 6 bases; junction bases not matched to a gene: 7. Germline lookup yields CDR1 SGHRS and CDR2 YFSETQ. The full variable domain, rest sourced from reference TRBV5-1 and TRBJ1-4, is KAGVTQTPRYLIKTRGQQVTLSCSPISGHRSVSWYQQTPGQGLQFLFEYFSETQRNKGNFPGRFSGRQFSNSRSEMNVSTLELGDSALYLCASSLESQGADEKLFFGSGTQLSVL.

This chain links TRBV5-4 with TRBJ1-1; 10 positions match TRBD1. The J segment lost 5 bases and the V segment lost 4 bases, leaving 8 bases of the junction unmatched. Germline CDR1 SGHNT, CDR2 YYREEE (reference sequence). The CDR3 is made up of 15 amino acids. CDR3 nucleotides: TGTGCCAGCAGCCAAAACCGGGACAGGGGAACTGAAGCTTTCTTT. Translating gives CASSQNRDRGTEAFF.

The chain has TRBV11-1 and TRBJ1-2; D is undetermined. CDR1 and CDR2 (germline): SGHAT, FQDESV (reference sequence). With 3 bases removed from V and 8 bases from J, the gap between germline ends came to 13 bases. The CDR3 is 13 amino acids. The CDR3 coding sequence is TGTGCCAGCAGCTTTACGGGATCGGGAGGCTACACCTTC. Amino acid sequence: CASSFTGSGGYTF.

The chain combines TRBV4-2 with TRBJ2-5; 9 nucleotides line up with TRBD2. Germline CDR1 and CDR2: LGHNA and YNFKEQ. The CDR3 totals 18 residues. V lost 2 bases and J lost 4; bases outside the gene matches: 14. The CDR3 protein is CASSQQPRSGGRGETQYF. DNA of the CDR3: TGTGCCAGCAGCCAACAGCCCCGGAGCGGGGGGAGAGGAGAGACCCAGTACTTC.

The V and J genes are TRBV5-6 and TRBJ2-3, with D possibly matching TRBD1 (6 bases). V lost 4 bases, J lost 2 bases, and 17 bases lay in between. The CDR3 extends over 16 amino acids. Per the germline V gene, CDR1 is SGHDT and CDR2 is YYEEEE. The CDR3 region is CASSPLWGLNTDTQYF. CDR3 coding DNA: TGTGCCAGCAGCCCCCTGTGGGGGCTTAACACAGATACGCAGTATTTT. Based on the CDR3 plus reference TRBV5-6 and TRBJ2-3, the full variable domain is DAGVTQSPTHLIKTRGQQVTLRCSPKSGHDTVSWYQQALGQGPQFIFQYYEEEERQRGNFPDRFSGHQFPNYSSELNVNALLLGDSALYLCASSPLWGLNTDTQYFGPGTRLTVL.

The rearrangement uses TRBV7-3 and TRBJ2-3; TRBD2 agrees at 7 bases. In germline, CDR1 is SGHTA, CDR2 FQGTGA. Trimming cost V 3 bases and J 3 bases; bases outside gene matches: 3. The length of the CDR3 is 14 residues. CDR3 loop: CASSFSGPTDTQYF. CDR3 sequence (DNA): TGTGCCAGCAGCTTTAGCGGGCCTACAGATACGCAGTATTTT.